These 14 T cell receptor beta chains share one sample of origin, sequenced in a study of blood T cell repertoires in COVID-19. The data were produced by immunoSEQ multiplex PCR, yet TCRdb's version contains in-frame clones alone and is incomplete. This sample has around 310,000 clones; more than 80% occur once, and the top ten carry approximately 7.5%. The sequencing input was peripheral blood. Every receptor here comes from a woman aged 25 to 39 with COVID-19, enrolled during active disease.

The chain uses TRBV3-1 (or the pseudogene TRBV3-2) and TRBJ2-2; the D is unclear. Germline lookup yields CDR1 LGHDT and CDR2 YNNKEL (reference sequence). V lost 10 bases to trimming and J lost 0 bases, with 15 bases between them. The CDR3 spans 15 residues. The CDR3 here is CATAFNEANTGELFF. The CDR3 DNA sequence: TGTGCCACCGCGTTTAACGAGGCGAACACCGGGGAGCTGTTTTTT.

The CDR3 bases are TGCGCCAGCAGCCAAGGGCCTAGAAATGAGCAGTTCTTC. This encodes CASSQGPRNEQFF. V usage is TRBV4-1 and J usage is TRBJ2-1; D uncertain. Germline assignment: CDR1 MGHRA and CDR2 YSYEKL. V was clipped by 1 base and J by 7 bases, with 8 bases between them. This CDR3 has 13 amino acids.

The V gene is TRBV6-2 or TRBV6-3, the J gene TRBJ2-5, with D possibly being TRBD1 (6 bases). Germline values: CDR1 MNHEY, CDR2 SVGEGT. With 0 bases removed from V and 5 bases from J, the gap between germline ends came to 10 bases. This CDR3 has 14 residues. The CDR3 reads CASSYSWGLETQYF. The CDR3 DNA sequence: TGTGCCAGCAGTTACTCGTGGGGGCTGGAGACCCAGTACTTC.

This clone came up once. This chain links TRBV7-8 with TRBJ1-6; D call uncertain. There are 14 residues in the CDR3. CDR1 is SGHVS, CDR2 FQNEAQ, per germline. V was clipped by 1 base and J by 9 bases, with 10 bases between them. CDR3 bases: TGTGCCAGCAGCTTAGTCTTGGGAGCTTCACCCCTCCACTTT. Protein: CASSLVLGASPLHF.

The V gene is TRBV10-1, the J gene TRBJ2-1, with 9 bases aligning to TRBD2. The germline CDR1 and CDR2 sequences are WNHNN and SYGVQD (reference sequence). V was pared by 4 bases and J by 7 bases, with 5 bases of the junction left unmatched. The CDR3 spans 14 residues. The CDR3 coding sequence is TGCGCCAGCAGTGCTAGCGGGAATGAAAATGAGCAGTTCTTC. Its translation is CASSASGNENEQFF.

This chain links TRBV7-9 with TRBJ1-1; 8 bases match TRBD1. The CDR3 length is 15 residues. V shed 6 bases, J shed 0 bases, and the junction held 6 bases outside the gene matches. Germline-derived CDR1 and CDR2 are SEHNR and FQNEAQ (reference sequence). The CDR3 region is CASSPGQAMNTEAFF. In DNA, the CDR3 is TGTGCCAGCAGTCCGGGACAGGCAATGAACACTGAAGCTTTCTTT.

J is TRBJ2-4 and V is TRBV11-2, with D possibly TRBD1 on 5 matching bases. The V and J ends lost 1 base and 0 bases respectively, with 10 bases between them. This CDR3 contains 16 residues. Germline V gene data show CDR1 as SGHAT and CDR2 as FQNNGV. The CDR3 DNA follows: TGTGCCAGCAGCTTAGCGGCAGGGATAGCCAAAAACATTCAGTACTTC. Encoded protein: CASSLAAGIAKNIQYF.

V usage is TRBV29-1 and J usage is TRBJ2-3; the match to TRBD2 covers 9 bases. J lost 0 bases, V lost 7 bases, and 17 bases had no gene match. CDR3 size: 18 residues. The germline V gene has CDR1 SQVTM and CDR2 ANQGSEA. The CDR3 reads CSAPSEAAGGISTDTQYF. The CDR3 DNA reads as TGCAGCGCCCCCTCGGAGGCAGCGGGAGGCATTAGCACAGATACGCAGTATTTT.

The chain combines TRBV5-8 with TRBJ1-5; D gene uncertain. Germline values: CDR1 SGHTS, CDR2 YDEGEE. This CDR3 has 15 residues. Deletions cut 1 base from V and 3 bases from J, with 11 bases between. The CDR3 protein is CASSLYAGSNQPQHF. In nucleotides, the CDR3 is TGTGCCAGCAGCTTGTATGCAGGTTCCAATCAGCCCCAGCATTTT. The complete variable domain, with remaining parts taken from reference TRBV5-8 and TRBJ1-5, reads EAGVTQSPTHLIKTRGQQATLRCSPISGHTSVYWYQQALGLGLQFLLWYDEGEERNRGNFPPRFSGRQFPNYSSELNVNALELEDSALYLCASSLYAGSNQPQHFGDGTRLSIL.

The chain employs TRBV28 and TRBJ1-1; D not certain. This CDR3 has 12 residues. CDR1 and CDR2 (germline): MDHEN, SYDVKM. V was shortened by 5 bases and J by 3 bases, with 7 bases between the two germline ends. The CDR3 DNA sequence: TGTGCCAGCAGTCCCTCGGACACTGAAGCTTTCTTT. The encoded protein is CASSPSDTEAFF.

The rearrangement joins TRBV28 to TRBJ1-2, with D hard to call. V was cut by 3 bases and J by 4 bases, with 21 bases left in between. This CDR3 region has 17 residues. The germline V gene has CDR1 MDHEN and CDR2 SYDVKM. The chain's CDR3 is CASSFLPGRLQLYGYTF. CDR3 DNA sequence: TGTGCCAGCAGTTTTCTCCCCGGCCGACTTCAGCTCTATGGCTACACCTTC.

As to this clone: A junction boundary mismatches the germline segment, possibly from a read error. This rearrangement joins TRBV2 to TRBJ2-7, with D possibly matching TRBD2 (6 bases). The CDR3 sequence is 18 residues long. Germline lookup yields CDR1 SNHLY and CDR2 FYNNEI. The CDR3 sequence is CASSADLSPRDFPYEQYF. Here the CDR3 DNA reads TGTGCCAGTAGTGCCGACCTCTCTCCCAGGGACTTCCCTTACGAGCAGTACTTC.

V gene TRBV15 combines with J gene TRBJ1-5, with a tentative D call TRBD1 (5 bases). From germline, CDR1 is LNHNV and CDR2 YYDKDF (reference sequence). This CDR3 is 15 amino acids long. The germline V and J ends were trimmed by 5 bases and 1 base, with 12 bases remaining between them. The CDR3 sequence is CATSGDSASNQPQHF. CDR3 in DNA: TGTGCCACCAGCGGGGACTCGGCAAGCAATCAGCCCCAGCATTTT. Supplemented by reference TRBV15 and TRBJ1-5, the full variable domain reads DAMVIQNPRYQVTQFGKPVTLSCSQTLNHNVMYWYQQKSSQAPKLLFHYYDKDFNNEADTPDNFQSRRPNTSFCFLDIRSPGLGDTAMYLCATSGDSASNQPQHFGDGTRLSIL.

Regarding this clone: Different DNA sequences within this sample yield the same CDR3. The V and J genes are TRBV7-8 and TRBJ1-3; unclear D gene. Germline-derived CDR1 and CDR2 are SGHVS and FQNEAQ. Trimming removed 1 base at V and 1 base at J, with 8 bases between. CDR3 length: 15 amino acids. CDR3 nucleotide sequence: TGTGCCAGCAGCTTAGGTCGGAGTTCTGGAAACACCATATATTTT. It encodes CASSLGRSSGNTIYF.